The present T cell receptor beta chain was sequenced within a study of shared clonotypes between healthy human individuals. Sequencing used immunoSEQ multiplex PCR; TCRdb keeps in-frame clones, though not all of them. The table shows 1.4 million to 1.5 million clones, with roughly 96% occurring only once. With 3 bases clipped from V and 8 bases from J, the junction kept 17 bases outside the gene matches. The CDR3 runs to 18 residues. Per germline, CDR1 MNHNS and CDR2 SASEGT. The chain uses TRBV6-1 and TRBJ2-1; 9 bases are a match to TRBD1. The source material was naive CD4+ T cells sorted from blood. Subset in this sample: CD45RA+ positively selected. This receptor was taken from a man aged 30-40 years in good health. The CDR3 nucleotides read TGTGCCAGCAGTGATATGGGACAGGGACTCCGAGTTGGCGATGAGCAGTTCTTC. It yields the protein CASSDMGQGLRVGDEQFF.